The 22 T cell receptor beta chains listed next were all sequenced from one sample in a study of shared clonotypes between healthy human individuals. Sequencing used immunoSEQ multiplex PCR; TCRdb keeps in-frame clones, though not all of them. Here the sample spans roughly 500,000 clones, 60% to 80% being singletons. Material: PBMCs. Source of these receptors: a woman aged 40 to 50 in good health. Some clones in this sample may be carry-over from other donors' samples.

The CDR3 protein is CASSLQGARQETQYF. CDR3 coding DNA: TGTGCCAGCAGCTTACAGGGGGCCCGGCAAGAGACCCAGTACTTC. The chain links TRBV7-3 to TRBJ2-5; 8 positions agree with TRBD1. This CDR3 has 15 amino acids. Germline CDR1 reads SGHTA; CDR2 reads FQGTGA. Germline trimming cut 2 bases from V and 2 bases from J; bases unmatched to any gene: 4.

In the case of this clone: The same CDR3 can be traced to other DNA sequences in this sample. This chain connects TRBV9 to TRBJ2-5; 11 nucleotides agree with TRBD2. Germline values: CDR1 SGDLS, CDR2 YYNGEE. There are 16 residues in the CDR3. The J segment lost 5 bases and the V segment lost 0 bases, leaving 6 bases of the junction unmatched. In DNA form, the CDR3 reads TGTGCCAGCAGCGTAGGGGTAGCGGGAGGGCCGGAGACCCAGTACTTC. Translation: CASSVGVAGGPETQYF.

The CDR3 loop is CATSRDPGTSSEQYF. In nucleotides, the CDR3 is TGTGCCACCAGCAGAGACCCTGGGACTAGCTCCGAGCAGTACTTC. The rearrangement joins TRBV15 to TRBJ2-7; 9 bases line up with TRBD2. This CDR3 contains 15 residues. V was pared by 0 bases and J by 6 bases, with 6 bases of the junction left unmatched. CDR1 is LNHNV, CDR2 YYDKDF, per germline (reference sequence).

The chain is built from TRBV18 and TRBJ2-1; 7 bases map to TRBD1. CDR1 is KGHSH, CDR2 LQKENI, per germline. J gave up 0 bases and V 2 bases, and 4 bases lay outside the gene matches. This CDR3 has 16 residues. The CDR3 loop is CASSPTQGISYNEQFF. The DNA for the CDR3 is TGTGCCAGCTCACCAACACAGGGGATCTCCTACAATGAGCAGTTCTTC. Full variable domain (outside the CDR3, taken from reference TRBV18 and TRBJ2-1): NAGVMQNPRHLVRRRGQEARLRCSPMKGHSHVYWYRQLPEEGLKFMVYLQKENIIDESGMPKERFSAEFPKEGPSILRIQQVVRGDSAAYFCASSPTQGISYNEQFFGPGTRLTVL.

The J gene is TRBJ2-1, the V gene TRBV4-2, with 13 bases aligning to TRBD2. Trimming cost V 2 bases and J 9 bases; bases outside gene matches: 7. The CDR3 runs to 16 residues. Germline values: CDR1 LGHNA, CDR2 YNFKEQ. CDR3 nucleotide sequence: TGTGCCAGCAGCCAACTCGGACTAGCGGGAGTAGGTGAGCAGTTCTTC. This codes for CASSQLGLAGVGEQFF.

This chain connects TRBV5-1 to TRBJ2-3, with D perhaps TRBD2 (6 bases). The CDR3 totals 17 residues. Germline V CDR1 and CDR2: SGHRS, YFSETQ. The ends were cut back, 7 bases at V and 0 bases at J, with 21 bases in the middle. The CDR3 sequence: CASAPNKGLPSTDTQYF. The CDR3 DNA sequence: TGCGCCAGCGCGCCGAATAAGGGACTCCCAAGCACAGATACGCAGTATTTT.

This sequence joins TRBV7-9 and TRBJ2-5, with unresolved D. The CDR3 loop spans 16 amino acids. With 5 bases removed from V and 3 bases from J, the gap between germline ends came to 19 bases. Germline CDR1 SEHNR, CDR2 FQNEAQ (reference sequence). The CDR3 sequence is CASSPRLGAAEETQYF. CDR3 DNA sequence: TGTGCCAGCAGCCCACGACTCGGTGCGGCAGAAGAGACCCAGTACTTC.

The CDR3, as DNA: TGTGCCAGCAGCTCGGGAGTCAGCACAGATACGCAGTATTTT. Translating gives CASSSGVSTDTQYF. V usage is TRBV7-3 and J usage is TRBJ2-3; weak D call: TRBD2 (6 bases). CDR3 size: 14 residues. Germline assignment: CDR1 SGHTA and CDR2 FQGTGA. Trimming removed 4 bases at V and 0 bases at J, with 8 bases between.

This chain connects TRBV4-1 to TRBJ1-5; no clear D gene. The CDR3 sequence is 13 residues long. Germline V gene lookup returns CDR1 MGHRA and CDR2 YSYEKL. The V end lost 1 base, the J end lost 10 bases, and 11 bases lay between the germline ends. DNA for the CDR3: TGCGCCAGCAGCCAAGTTCCTCTCGCCCCCCAGCATTTT. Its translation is CASSQVPLAPQHF.

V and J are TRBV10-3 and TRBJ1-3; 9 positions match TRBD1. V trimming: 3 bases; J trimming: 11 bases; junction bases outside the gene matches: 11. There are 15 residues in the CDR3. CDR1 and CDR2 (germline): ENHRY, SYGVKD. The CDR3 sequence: CAISEGGQGIYPIYF. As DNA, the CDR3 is TGTGCCATCAGTGAAGGGGGACAGGGAATTTACCCCATATATTTT.

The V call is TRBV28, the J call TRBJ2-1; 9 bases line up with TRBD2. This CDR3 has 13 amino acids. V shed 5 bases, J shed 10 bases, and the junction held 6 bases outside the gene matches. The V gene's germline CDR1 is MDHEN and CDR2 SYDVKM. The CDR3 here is CASSRLADGEQFF. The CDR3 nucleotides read TGTGCCAGCAGTCGACTAGCGGACGGGGAGCAGTTCTTC.

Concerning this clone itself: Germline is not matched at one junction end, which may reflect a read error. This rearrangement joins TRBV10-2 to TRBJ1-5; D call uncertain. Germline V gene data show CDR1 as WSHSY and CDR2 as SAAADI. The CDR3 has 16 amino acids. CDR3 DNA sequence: TGCGCCAGCAGTGAGTCGAGGCGGCACAGCAACCAGCCCCAGCATTTT. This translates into CASSESRRHSNQPQHF.

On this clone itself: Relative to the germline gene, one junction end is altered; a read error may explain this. CDR3 protein: CASSTPGTGDEQYF. The CDR3 coding sequence is TGTGCCAGCTCAACACCCGGGACAGGGGACGAGCAGTACTTC. The chain is built from TRBV18 and TRBJ2-7; TRBD1 matches at 10 bases. Germline CDR1 is KGHSH and CDR2 is LQKENI. The CDR3 runs 14 residues.

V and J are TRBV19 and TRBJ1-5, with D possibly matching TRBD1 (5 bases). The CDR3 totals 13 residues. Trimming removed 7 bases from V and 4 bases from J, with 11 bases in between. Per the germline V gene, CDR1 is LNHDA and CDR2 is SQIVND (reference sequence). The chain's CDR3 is CASMRGRNQPQHF. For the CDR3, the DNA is TGTGCCAGTATGAGGGGACGTAATCAGCCCCAGCATTTT.

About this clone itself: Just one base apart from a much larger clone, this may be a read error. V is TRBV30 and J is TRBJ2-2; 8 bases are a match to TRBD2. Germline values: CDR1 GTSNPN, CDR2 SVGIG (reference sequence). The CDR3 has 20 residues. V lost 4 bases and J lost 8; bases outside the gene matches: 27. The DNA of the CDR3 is TGTGCCTGGACCATGCGGGGGAAACTAGCGGAGCCGCTGAGCACAGGGGAGCTGTTTTTT. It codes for CAWTMRGKLAEPLSTGELFF.

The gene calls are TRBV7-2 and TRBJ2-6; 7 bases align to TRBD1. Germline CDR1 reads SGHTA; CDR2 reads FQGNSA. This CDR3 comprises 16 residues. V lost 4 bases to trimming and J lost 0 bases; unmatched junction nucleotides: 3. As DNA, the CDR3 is TGTGCCAGCAGCTGGGACAGTAACTCTGGGGCCAACGTCCTGACTTTC. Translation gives CASSWDSNSGANVLTF.

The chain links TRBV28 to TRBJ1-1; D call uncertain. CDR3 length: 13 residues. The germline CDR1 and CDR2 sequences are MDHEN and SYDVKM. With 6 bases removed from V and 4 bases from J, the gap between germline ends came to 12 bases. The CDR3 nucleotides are TGTGCCAGCAGCTACCCCGCGACCACTGAAGCTTTCTTT. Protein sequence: CASSYPATTEAFF.

CDR3 residues: CASSYFDSTDTQYF. The CDR3 coding sequence is TGTGCCAGCAGTTACTTTGACAGCACAGATACGCAGTATTTT. The chain is built from TRBV6-6 and TRBJ2-3; D call uncertain. Germline CDR1 is MNHNY and CDR2 is SVGAGI (reference sequence). This CDR3 has 14 amino acids. V was pared by 1 base and J by 0 bases, with 5 bases between.

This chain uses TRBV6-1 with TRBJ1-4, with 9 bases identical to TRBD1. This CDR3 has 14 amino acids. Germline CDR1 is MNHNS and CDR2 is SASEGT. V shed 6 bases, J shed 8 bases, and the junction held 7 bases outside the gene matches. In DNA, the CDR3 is TGTGCCAGCAGCGTGGACAGGGGAAGAGAAAAACTGTTTTTT. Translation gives CASSVDRGREKLFF.

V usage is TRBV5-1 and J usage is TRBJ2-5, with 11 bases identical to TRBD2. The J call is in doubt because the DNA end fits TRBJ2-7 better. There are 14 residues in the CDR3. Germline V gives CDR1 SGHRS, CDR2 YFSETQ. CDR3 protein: CASSKGTSGYEQYF. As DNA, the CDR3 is TGCGCCAGCAGCAAAGGGACTAGCGGCTACGAGCAGTACTTC.

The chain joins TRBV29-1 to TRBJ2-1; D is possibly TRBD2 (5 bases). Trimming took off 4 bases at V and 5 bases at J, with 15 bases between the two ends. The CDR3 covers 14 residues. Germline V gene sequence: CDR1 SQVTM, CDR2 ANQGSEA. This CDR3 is CSVVWGDKNNEQFF. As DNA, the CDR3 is TGCAGCGTTGTTTGGGGAGACAAGAACAATGAGCAGTTCTTC.

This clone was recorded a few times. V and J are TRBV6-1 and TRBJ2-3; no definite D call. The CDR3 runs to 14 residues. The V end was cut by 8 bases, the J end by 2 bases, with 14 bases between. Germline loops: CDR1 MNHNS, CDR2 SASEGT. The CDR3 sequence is CASSSRGLTDTQYF. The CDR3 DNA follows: TGTGCCAGCTCCTCAAGAGGCCTCACAGATACGCAGTATTTT.